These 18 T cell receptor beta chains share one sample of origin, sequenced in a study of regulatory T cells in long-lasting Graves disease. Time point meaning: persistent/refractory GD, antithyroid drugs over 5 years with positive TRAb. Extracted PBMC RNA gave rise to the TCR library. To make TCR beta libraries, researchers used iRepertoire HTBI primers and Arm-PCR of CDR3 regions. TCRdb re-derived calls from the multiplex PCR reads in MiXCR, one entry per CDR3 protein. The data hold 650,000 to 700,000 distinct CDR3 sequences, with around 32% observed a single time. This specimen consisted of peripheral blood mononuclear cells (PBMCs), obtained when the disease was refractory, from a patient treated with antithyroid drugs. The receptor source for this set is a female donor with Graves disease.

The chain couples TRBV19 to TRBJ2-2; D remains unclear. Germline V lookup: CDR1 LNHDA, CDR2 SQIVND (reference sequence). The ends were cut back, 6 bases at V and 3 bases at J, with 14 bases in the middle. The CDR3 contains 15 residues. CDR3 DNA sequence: TGTGCCAGTAGCCCCGTTGTAGATCACACCGGGGAGCTGTTTTTT. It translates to CASSPVVDHTGELFF.

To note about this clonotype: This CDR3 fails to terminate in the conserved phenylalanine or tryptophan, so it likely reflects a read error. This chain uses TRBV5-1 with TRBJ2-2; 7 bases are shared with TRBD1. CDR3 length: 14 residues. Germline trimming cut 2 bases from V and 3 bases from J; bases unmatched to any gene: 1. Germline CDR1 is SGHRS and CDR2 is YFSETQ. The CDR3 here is CASSFQGDTGELFS. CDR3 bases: TGCGCCAGCAGCTTCCAGGGGGACACCGGGGAGCTGTTTTCT.

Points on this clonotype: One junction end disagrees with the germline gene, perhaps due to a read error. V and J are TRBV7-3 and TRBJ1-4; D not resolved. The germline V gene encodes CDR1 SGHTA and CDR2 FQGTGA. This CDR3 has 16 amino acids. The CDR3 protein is CASSRKPAPTNEKLFF. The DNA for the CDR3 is TGCGCCAGCAGCCGGAAACCGGCCCCCACTAATGAAAAACTGTTTTTT.

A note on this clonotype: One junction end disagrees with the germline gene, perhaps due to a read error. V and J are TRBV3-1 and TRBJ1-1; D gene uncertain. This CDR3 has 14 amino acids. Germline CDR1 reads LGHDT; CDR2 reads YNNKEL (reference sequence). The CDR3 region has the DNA TGTGCCGGCAGCCAATCCCAGCCTATACGTGAAGCTTTCTTT. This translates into CAGSQSQPIREAFF.

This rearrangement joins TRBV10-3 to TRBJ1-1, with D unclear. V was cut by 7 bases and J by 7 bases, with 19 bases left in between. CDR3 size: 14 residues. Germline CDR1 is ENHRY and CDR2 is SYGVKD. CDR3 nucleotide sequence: TGTGCCATCAAGTCCCCCGGGGAGTCAATTGAAGCTTTCTTT. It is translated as CAIKSPGESIEAFF.

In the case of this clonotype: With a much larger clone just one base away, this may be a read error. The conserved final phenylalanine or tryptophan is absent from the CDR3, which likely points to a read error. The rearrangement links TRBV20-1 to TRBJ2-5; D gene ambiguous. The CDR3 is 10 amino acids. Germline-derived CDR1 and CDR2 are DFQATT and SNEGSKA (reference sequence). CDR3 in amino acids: CSAQEETQYS. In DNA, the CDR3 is TGCAGCGCACAAGAAGAGACCCAGTACTCC.

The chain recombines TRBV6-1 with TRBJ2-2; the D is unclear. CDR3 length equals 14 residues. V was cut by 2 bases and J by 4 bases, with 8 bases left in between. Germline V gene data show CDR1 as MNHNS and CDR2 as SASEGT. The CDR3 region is CASSEHRVTGELFF. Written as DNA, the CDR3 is TGTGCCAGCAGTGAACACCGGGTCACCGGGGAGCTGTTTTTT.

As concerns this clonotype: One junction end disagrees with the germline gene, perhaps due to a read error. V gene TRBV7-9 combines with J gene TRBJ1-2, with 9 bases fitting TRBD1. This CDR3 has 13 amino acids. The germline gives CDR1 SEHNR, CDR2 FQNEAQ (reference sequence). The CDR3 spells CASSLEQGASNAF. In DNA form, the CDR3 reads TGTGCCAGCAGCTTAGAACAGGGGGCATCGAACGCCTTC.

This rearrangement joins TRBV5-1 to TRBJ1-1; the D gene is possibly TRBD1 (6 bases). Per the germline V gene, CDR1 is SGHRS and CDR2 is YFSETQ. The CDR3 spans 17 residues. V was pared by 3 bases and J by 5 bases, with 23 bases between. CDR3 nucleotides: TGCGCCAGCAGCTCGCCCACGGGGGGGGCGATGGGGACTGAAGCTTTCTTT. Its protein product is CASSSPTGGAMGTEAFF. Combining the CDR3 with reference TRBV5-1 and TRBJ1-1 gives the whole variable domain KAGVTQTPRYLIKTRGQQVTLSCSPISGHRSVSWYQQTPGQGLQFLFEYFSETQRNKGNFPGRFSGRQFSNSRSEMNVSTLELGDSALYLCASSSPTGGAMGTEAFFGQGTRLTVV.

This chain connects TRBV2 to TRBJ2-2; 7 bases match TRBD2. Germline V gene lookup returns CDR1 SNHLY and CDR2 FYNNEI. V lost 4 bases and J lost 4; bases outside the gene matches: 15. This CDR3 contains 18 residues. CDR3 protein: CASSAASGFALSTGELFF. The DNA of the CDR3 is TGTGCCAGCAGTGCGGCTAGCGGTTTTGCTTTGAGCACCGGGGAGCTGTTTTTT.

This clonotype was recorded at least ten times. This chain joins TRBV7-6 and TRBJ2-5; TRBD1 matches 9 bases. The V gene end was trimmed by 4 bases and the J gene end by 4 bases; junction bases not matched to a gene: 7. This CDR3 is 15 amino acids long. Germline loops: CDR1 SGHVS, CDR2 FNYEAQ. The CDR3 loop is CASSSQGAGGETQYF. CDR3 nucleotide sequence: TGTGCCAGCAGCTCACAGGGGGCGGGTGGAGAGACCCAGTACTTC.

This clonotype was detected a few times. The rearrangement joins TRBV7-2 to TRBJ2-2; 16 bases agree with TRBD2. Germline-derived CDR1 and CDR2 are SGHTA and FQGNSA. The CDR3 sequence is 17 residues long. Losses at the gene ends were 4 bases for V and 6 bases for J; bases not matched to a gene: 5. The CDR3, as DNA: TGTGCCAGCAGCTCTTGGGGGACTAGCGGGAGGGCCGGGGAGCTGTTTTTT. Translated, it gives CASSSWGTSGRAGELFF.

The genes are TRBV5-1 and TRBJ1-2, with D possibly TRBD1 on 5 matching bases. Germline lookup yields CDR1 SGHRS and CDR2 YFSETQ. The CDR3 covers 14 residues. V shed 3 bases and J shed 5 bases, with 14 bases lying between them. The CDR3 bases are TGCGCCAGCAGCTCGGGGGATCTCGGGTATGGCTACACCTTC. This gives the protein CASSSGDLGYGYTF.

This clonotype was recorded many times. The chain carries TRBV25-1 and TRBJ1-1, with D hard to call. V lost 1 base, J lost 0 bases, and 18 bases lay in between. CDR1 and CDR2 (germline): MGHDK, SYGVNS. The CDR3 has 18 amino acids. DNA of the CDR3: TGTGCCAGCAGTGAATGGGATCAGACACGTAAAGTGAACACTGAAGCTTTCTTT. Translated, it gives CASSEWDQTRKVNTEAFF.

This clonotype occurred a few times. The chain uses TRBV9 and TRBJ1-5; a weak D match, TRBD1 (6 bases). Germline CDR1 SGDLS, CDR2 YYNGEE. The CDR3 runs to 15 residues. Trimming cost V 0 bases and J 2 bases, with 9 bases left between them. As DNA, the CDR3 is TGTGCCAGCAGCGTAGAACAGGGACGCAATCAGCCCCAGCATTTT. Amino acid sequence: CASSVEQGRNQPQHF. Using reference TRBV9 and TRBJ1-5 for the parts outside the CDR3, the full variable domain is DSGVTQTPKHLITATGQRVTLRCSPRSGDLSVYWYQQSLDQGLQFLIQYYNGEERAKGNILERFSAQQFPDLHSELNLSSLELGDSALYFCASSVEQGRNQPQHFGDGTRLSIL.

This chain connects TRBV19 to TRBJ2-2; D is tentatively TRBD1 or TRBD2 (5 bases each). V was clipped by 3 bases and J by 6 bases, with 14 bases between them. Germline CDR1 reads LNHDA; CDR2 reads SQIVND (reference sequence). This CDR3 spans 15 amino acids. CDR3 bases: TGTGCCAGTAGTATGCGTGGGACGGGGCCCGGGGAGCTGTTTTTT. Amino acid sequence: CASSMRGTGPGELFF.

This chain's CDR3 is CSARVGFGNQPQHF. The DNA for the CDR3 is TGCAGTGCTAGAGTGGGGTTCGGCAATCAGCCCCAGCATTTT. The chain carries TRBV20-1 and TRBJ1-5; D remains unclear. V shed 1 base and J shed 2 bases, with 9 bases lying between them. The CDR3 runs 14 residues. The germline V gene encodes CDR1 DFQATT and CDR2 SNEGSKA (reference sequence).

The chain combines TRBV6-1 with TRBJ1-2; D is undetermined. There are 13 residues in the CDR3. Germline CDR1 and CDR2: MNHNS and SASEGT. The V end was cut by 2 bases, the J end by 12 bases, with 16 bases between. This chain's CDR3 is CASSELGLTDDTF. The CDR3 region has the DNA TGTGCCAGCAGTGAATTAGGGTTGACGGACGACACCTTC.